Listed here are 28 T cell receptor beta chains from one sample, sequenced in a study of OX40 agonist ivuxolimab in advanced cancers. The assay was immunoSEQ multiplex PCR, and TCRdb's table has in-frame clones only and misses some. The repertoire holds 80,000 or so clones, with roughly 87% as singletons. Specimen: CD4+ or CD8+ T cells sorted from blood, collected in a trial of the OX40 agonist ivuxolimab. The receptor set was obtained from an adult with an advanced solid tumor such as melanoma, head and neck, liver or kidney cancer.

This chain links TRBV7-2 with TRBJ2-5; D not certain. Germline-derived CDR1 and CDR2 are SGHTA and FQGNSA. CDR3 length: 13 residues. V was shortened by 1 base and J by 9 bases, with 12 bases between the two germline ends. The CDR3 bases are TGTGCCAGCAGCTTAGGCCCACTCGGGTCCCAGTACTTC. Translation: CASSLGPLGSQYF.

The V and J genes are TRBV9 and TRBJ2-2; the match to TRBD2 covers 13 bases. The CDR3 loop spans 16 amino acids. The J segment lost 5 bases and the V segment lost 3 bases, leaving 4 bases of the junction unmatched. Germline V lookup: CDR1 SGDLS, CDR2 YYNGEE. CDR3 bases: TGTGCCAGCAGCGCCCTACTAGCGGGAGGGACCGGGGAGCTGTTTTTT. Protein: CASSALLAGGTGELFF.

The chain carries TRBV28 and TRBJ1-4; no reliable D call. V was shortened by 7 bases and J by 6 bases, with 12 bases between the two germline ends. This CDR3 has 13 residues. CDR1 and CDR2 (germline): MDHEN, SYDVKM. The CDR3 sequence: CASIGGGDEKLFF. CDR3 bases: TGTGCCAGCATAGGTGGCGGAGATGAAAAACTGTTTTTT.

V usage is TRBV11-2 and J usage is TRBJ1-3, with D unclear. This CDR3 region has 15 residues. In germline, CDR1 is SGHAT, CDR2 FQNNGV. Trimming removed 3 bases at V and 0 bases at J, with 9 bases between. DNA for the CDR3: TGTGCCAGCAGCTTCAACAAAGGCTCTGGAAACACCATATATTTT. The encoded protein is CASSFNKGSGNTIYF.

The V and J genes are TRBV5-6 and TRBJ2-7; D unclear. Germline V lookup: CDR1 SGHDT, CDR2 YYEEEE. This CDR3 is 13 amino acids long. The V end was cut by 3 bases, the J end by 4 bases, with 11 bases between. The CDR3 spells CASSSDRVYEQYF. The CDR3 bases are TGTGCCAGCAGCTCGGATCGAGTTTACGAGCAGTACTTC. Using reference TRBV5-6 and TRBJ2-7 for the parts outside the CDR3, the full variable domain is DAGVTQSPTHLIKTRGQQVTLRCSPKSGHDTVSWYQQALGQGPQFIFQYYEEEERQRGNFPDRFSGHQFPNYSSELNVNALLLGDSALYLCASSSDRVYEQYFGPGTRLTVT.

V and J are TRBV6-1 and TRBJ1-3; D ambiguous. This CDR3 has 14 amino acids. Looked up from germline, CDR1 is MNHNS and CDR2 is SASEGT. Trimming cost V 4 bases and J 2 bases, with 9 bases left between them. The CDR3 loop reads CASSAAGTGNTIYF. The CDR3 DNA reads TGTGCCAGCAGTGCCGCAGGTACTGGAAACACCATATATTTT.

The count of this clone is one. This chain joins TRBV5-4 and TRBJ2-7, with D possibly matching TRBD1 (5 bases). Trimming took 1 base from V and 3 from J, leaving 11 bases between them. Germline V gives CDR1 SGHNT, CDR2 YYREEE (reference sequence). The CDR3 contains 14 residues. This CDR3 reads CASSLSGLDYEQYF. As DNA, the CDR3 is TGTGCCAGCAGCTTGTCAGGGTTGGACTACGAGCAGTACTTC.

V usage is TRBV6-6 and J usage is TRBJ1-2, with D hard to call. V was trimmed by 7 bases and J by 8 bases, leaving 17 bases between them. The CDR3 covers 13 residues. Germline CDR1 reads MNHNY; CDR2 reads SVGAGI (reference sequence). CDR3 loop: CASTRMITYGYTF. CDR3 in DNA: TGTGCCAGCACGCGCATGATTACATACGGCTACACCTTC.

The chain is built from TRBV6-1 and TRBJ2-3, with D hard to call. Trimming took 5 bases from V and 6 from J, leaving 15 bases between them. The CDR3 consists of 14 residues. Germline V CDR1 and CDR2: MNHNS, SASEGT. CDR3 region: CASSFDPTYDTQYF. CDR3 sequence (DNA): TGTGCCAGCAGTTTCGATCCGACATATGATACGCAGTATTTT.

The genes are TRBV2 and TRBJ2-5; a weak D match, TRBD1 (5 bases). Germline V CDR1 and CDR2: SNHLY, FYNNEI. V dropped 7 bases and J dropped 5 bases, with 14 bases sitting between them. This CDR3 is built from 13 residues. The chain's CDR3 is CASTREVQETQYF. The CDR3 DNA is TGTGCCAGCACCAGGGAAGTCCAGGAGACCCAGTACTTC.

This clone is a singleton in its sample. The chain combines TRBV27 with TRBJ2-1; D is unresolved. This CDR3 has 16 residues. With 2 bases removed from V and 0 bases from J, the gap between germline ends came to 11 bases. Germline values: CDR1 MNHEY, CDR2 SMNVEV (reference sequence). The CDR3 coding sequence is TGTGCCAGCAGTTTACGGCTAACAAGCTCCTACAATGAGCAGTTCTTC. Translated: CASSLRLTSSYNEQFF.

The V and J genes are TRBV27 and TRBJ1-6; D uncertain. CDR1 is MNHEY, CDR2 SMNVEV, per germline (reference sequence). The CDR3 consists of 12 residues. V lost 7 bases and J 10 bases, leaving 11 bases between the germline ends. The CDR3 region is CASTAEVSPLHF. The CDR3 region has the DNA TGTGCCAGCACGGCGGAGGTCTCACCCCTCCACTTT.

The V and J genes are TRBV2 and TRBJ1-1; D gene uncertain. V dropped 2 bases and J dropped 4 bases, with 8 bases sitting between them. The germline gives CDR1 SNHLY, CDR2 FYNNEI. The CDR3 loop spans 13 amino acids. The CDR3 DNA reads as TGTGCCAGCAGTGAAAGGGTAAGCACTGAAGCTTTCTTT. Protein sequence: CASSERVSTEAFF.

The CDR3 region is CASSEVQRGGTDTQYF. DNA of the CDR3: TGTGCCAGCAGTGAAGTTCAGCGGGGGGGCACAGATACGCAGTATTTT. The genes are TRBV2 and TRBJ2-3; 9 nucleotides line up with TRBD2. The germline V gene has CDR1 SNHLY and CDR2 FYNNEI. The CDR3 consists of 16 residues. Unmatched junction bases numbered 3, after V lost 1 base and J lost 1 base.

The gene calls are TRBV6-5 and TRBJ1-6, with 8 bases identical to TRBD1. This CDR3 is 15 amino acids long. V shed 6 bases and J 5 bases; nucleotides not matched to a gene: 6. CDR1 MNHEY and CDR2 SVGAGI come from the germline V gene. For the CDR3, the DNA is TGTGCCAGCAGGCGCCCGACAGGGGATAATTCACCCCTCCACTTT. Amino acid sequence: CASRRPTGDNSPLHF.

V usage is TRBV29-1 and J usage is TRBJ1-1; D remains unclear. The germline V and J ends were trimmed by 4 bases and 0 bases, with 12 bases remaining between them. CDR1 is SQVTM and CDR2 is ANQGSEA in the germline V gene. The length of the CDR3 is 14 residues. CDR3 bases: TGCAGCGTTGCGAGCAGGTCGATGAACACTGAAGCTTTCTTT. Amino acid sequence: CSVASRSMNTEAFF.

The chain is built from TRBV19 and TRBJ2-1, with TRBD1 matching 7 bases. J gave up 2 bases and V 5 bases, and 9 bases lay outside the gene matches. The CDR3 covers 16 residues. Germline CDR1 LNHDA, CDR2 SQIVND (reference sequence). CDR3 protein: CASSRPRTGAYNEQFF. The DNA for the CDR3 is TGTGCCAGTAGTCGCCCTCGGACAGGAGCCTACAATGAGCAGTTCTTC.

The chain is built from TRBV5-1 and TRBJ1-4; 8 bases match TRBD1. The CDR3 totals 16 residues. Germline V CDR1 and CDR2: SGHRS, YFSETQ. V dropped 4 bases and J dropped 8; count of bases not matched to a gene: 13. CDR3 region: CASSPPGQVPHEKLFF. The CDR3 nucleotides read TGCGCCAGCAGCCCACCGGGACAGGTTCCTCACGAAAAACTGTTTTTT.

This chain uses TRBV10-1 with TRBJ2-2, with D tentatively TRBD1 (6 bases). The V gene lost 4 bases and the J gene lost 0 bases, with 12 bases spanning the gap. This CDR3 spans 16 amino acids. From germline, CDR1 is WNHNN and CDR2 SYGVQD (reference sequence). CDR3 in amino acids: CASSVGQYANTGELFF. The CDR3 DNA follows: TGCGCCAGCAGTGTTGGACAGTACGCGAACACCGGGGAGCTGTTTTTT.

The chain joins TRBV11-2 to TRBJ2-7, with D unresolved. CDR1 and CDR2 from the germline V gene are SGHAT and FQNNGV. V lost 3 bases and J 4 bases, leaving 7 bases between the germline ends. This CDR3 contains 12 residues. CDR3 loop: CASSFKAYEQYF. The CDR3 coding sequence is TGTGCCAGCAGCTTTAAGGCTTACGAGCAGTACTTC.

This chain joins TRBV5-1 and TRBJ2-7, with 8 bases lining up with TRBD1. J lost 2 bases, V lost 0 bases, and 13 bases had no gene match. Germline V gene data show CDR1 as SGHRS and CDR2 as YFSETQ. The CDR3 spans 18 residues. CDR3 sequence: CASSLDLSGQDYTYEQYF. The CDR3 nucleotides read TGCGCCAGCAGCTTGGACCTTTCGGGACAGGATTATACCTACGAGCAGTACTTC. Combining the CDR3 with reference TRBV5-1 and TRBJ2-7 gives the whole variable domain KAGVTQTPRYLIKTRGQQVTLSCSPISGHRSVSWYQQTPGQGLQFLFEYFSETQRNKGNFPGRFSGRQFSNSRSEMNVSTLELGDSALYLCASSLDLSGQDYTYEQYFGPGTRLTVT.

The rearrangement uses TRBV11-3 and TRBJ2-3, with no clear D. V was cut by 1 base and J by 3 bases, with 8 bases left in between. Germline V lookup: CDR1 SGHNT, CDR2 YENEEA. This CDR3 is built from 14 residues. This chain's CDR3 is CASSLGPGTDTQYF. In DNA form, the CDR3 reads TGTGCCAGCAGCTTAGGTCCAGGTACAGATACGCAGTATTTT.

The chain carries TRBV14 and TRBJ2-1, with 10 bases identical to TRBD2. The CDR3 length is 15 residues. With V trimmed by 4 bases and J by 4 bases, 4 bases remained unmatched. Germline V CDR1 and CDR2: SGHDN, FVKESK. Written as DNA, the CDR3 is TGTGCCAGCAGCCTTATAGCGGGGGGATACAATGAGCAGTTCTTC. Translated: CASSLIAGGYNEQFF. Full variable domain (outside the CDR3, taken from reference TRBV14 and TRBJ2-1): EAGVTQFPSHSVIEKGQTVTLRCDPISGHDNLYWYRRVMGKEIKFLLHFVKESKQDESGMPNNRFLAERTGGTYSTLKVQPAELEDSGVYFCASSLIAGGYNEQFFGPGTRLTVL.

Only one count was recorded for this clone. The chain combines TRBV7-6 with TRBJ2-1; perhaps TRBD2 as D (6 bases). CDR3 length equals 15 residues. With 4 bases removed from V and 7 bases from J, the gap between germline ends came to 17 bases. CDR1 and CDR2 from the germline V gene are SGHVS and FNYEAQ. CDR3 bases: TGTGCCAGCAGCTCTCAAGGGAGGACAACAAATGAGCAGTTCTTC. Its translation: CASSSQGRTTNEQFF.

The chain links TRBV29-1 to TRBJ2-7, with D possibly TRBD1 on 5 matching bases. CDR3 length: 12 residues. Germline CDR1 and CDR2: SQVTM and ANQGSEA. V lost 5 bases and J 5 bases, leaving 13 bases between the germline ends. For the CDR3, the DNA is TGCAGCGTTTCAGACAGAGGAGACGAGCAGTACTTC. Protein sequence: CSVSDRGDEQYF.

DNA for the CDR3: TGTGCCAGCAGTTCGCTGGACCAGCCCCAGCATTTT. Amino acid sequence: CASSSLDQPQHF. V is TRBV6-5 and J is TRBJ1-5; D call uncertain. The CDR3 is 12 amino acids. Trimming removed 4 bases at V and 7 bases at J, with 8 bases between. Germline assignment: CDR1 MNHEY and CDR2 SVGAGI.

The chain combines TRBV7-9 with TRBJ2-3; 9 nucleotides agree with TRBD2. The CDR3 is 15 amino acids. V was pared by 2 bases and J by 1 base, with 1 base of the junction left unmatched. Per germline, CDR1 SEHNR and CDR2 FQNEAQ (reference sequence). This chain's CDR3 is CASSLLAGRTDTQYF. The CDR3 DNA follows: TGTGCCAGCAGCTTACTAGCGGGACGCACAGATACGCAGTATTTT.

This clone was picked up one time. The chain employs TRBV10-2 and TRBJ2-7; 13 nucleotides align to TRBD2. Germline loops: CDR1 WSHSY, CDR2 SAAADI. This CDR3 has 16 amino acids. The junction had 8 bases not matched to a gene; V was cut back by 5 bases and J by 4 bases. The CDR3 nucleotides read TGCGCCAGCAGTTTGGGGACTAGCGGGATCAGGTACGAGCAGTACTTC. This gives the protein CASSLGTSGIRYEQYF.